Described below is a single T cell receptor (beta chain) sequence and its context. This entry belongs to a study of blood T cell repertoires in COVID-19. The assay was immunoSEQ multiplex PCR, and TCRdb's table has in-frame clones only and misses some. Here the sample spans 55,000 to 75,000 clones, 80% to 85% being singletons. CDR1 LGHDT and CDR2 YNNKEL come from the germline V gene (reference sequence). V was pared by 2 bases and J by 7 bases, with 11 bases between. The CDR3 is 13 amino acids. Sequencing used peripheral blood. This receptor was identified in an elderly man with COVID-19, enrolled during active disease. V gene TRBV3-1 (or the pseudogene TRBV3-2) combines with J gene TRBJ1-2; no clear D gene. This chain's CDR3 is CASSQRGEGGYTF. The CDR3 DNA is TGTGCCAGCAGCCAAAGAGGAGAGGGTGGCTACACCTTC.